A selection of T cell receptor beta chains follows, all from one sample in a study of blood T cells in healthy people across ages. TCRdb analysed the 5' RACE reads with MiXCR anew, one entry per CDR3 protein. The sample has some 800,000 distinct CDR3 sequences; approximately 25% are singletons. This sample was shared with a second study, whose subject was T cells of mothers and their children.

The sequencing input was blood. These receptors originate from a boy aged 5-17 years in good health. CDR3s include the opening cysteine and the closing phenylalanine or tryptophan. D genes are given only for firm matches. Clone size is shown for a subset of rows, as once, few, many or a class of expanded clone.

D	size	V	J	CDR3	DNA
TRBD1	-	TRBV7-8	TRBJ2-7	CASSRDRVGHEQYF	TGTGCCAGCAGCCGTGACAGGGTGGGGCACGAGCAGTACTTC
TRBD1	-	TRBV5-5	TRBJ2-1	CASSLGDRGSYNEQFF	TGTGCCAGCAGCTTGGGGGACAGGGGATCATACAATGAGCAGTTCTTC
-	-	TRBV4-1	TRBJ2-7	CASSQDPALRGEQYF	TGCGCCAGCAGCCAAGATCCAGCCCTAAGGGGCGAGCAGTACTTC
TRBD1	-	TRBV9	TRBJ2-7	CASSVTGGRYEQYF	TGTGCCAGCAGCGTAACAGGGGGAAGGTACGAGCAGTACTTC
-	few	TRBV6-2/TRBV6-3	TRBJ2-7	CASSYSTQHSSYEQYF	TGTGCCAGCAGTTACTCGACCCAGCACTCCTCCTACGAGCAGTACTTC
TRBD2	-	TRBV20-1	TRBJ2-1	CSARVASGRRNNEQFF	TGCAGTGCTAGAGTGGCTAGCGGGCGTCGAAACAATGAGCAGTTCTTC
-	-	TRBV7-3	TRBJ2-7	CASSPNNNYEQYF	TGTGCCAGCAGCCCGAACAATAACTACGAGCAGTACTTC
-	-	TRBV27	TRBJ2-1	CASSWAMATYNEQFF	TGTGCCAGCAGTTGGGCAATGGCAACCTACAATGAGCAGTTCTTC
-	-	TRBV4-3	TRBJ2-1	CASSQVVGFYEQFF	TGCGCCAGCAGCCAAGTTGTGGGTTTCTATGAGCAGTTCTTC
-	few	TRBV4-1	TRBJ2-7	CATHDLRGEQYF	TGCGCCACACACGACCTCAGGGGCGAGCAGTACTTC
-	-	TRBV7-9	TRBJ2-5	CASSLAWGFQETQYF	TGTGCCAGCAGCTTAGCGTGGGGATTCCAAGAGACCCAGTACTTC
TRBD1	-	TRBV12-3/TRBV12-4	TRBJ2-7	CASSRRGTGADYEQYF	TGTGCCAGCAGCCGAAGGGGAACAGGGGCTGACTACGAGCAGTACTTC
TRBD1	few	TRBV4-1	TRBJ1-4	CASSPGQGSSTNEKLFF	TGCGCCAGCAGTCCGGGACAGGGGTCTTCCACTAATGAAAAACTGTTTTTT
-	few	TRBV28	TRBJ2-7	CASSFGNSGKTYEQYF	TGTGCCAGCAGTTTCGGTAATTCGGGGAAAACCTACGAGCAGTACTTC